This T cell receptor beta chain was observed in a study of long-term antiretroviral therapy in people with HIV. The libraries were made with immunoSEQ v3.0 at survey level. Repertoires were generated with immunoSEQ multiplex PCR, while TCRdb's copy carries only in-frame clones and drops some. The table has about 24,000 clones, around four fifths seen once. Details on this clone: Its antigen is still unknown.

The study, taken as a whole, reports: Once patients were on ART, diversity went higher but still fell short of transplant donor controls. Samples were collected from about 2004 to 2017 under possibly less effective ART regimens.

CDR3 length: 15 residues. Germline loops: CDR1 MNHEY, CDR2 SMNVEV (reference sequence). V shed 1 base and J shed 0 bases, with 7 bases lying between them. The chain carries TRBV27 and TRBJ2-1, with TRBD2 as a possible D gene (6 bases). This receptor was taken from a man aged 25 to 40 with HIV. The sequencing used unsorted PBMCs, collected 4.3 years after starting antiretroviral therapy. The CDR3 nucleotides are TGTGCCAGCAGTTTATTCGGGAGCTCCTACAATGAGCAGTTCTTC. This gives the protein CASSLFGSSYNEQFF.